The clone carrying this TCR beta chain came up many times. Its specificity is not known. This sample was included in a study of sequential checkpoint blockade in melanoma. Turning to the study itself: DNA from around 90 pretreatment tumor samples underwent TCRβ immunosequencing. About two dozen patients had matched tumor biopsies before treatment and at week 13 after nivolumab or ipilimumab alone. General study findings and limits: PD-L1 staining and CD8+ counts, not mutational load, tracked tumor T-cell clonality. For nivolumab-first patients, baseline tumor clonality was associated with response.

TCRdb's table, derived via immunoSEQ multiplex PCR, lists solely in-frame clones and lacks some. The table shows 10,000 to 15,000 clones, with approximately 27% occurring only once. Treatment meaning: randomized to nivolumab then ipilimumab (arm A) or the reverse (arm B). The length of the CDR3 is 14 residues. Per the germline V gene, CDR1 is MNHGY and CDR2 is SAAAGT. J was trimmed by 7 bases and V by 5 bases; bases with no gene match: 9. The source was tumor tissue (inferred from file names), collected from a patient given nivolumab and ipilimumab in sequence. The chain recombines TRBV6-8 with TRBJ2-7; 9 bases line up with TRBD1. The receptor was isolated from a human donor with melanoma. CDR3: CASSPTQGAREQYV. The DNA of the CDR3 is TGTGCCAGCAGTCCTACACAGGGGGCGAGGGAGCAGTACGTC.